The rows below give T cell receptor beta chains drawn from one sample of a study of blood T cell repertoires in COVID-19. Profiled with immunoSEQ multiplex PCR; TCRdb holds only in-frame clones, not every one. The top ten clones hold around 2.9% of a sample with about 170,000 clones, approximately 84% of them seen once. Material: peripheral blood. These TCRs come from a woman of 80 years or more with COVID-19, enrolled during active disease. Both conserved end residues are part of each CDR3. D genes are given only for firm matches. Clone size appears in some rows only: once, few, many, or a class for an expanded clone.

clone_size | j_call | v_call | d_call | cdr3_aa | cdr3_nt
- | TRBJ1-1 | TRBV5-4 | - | CASSLTPAGEAFF | TGTGCCAGCAGCTTGACCCCTGCAGGAGAAGCTTTCTTT
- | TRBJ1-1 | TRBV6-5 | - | CASSYSDRNTEAFF | TGTGCCAGCAGTTATTCCGACAGGAACACTGAAGCTTTCTTT
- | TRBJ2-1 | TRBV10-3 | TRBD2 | CAISESSGSFFQFF | TGTGCCATCAGTGAGTCTAGCGGGAGCTTCTTTCAGTTCTTC
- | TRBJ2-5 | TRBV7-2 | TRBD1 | CASSLAGTGGAWEETQYF | TGTGCCAGCAGCTTAGCCGGGACAGGGGGCGCCTGGGAAGAGACCCAGTACTTC
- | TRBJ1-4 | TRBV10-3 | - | CAIGGSTNEKLFF | TGTGCCATCGGGGGGTCAACTAATGAAAAACTGTTTTTT
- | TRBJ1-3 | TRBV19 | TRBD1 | CASSMGQAGNTIYF | TGTGCCAGTAGTATGGGACAGGCTGGAAACACCATATATTTT
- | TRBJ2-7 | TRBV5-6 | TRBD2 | CASSLRVAGSYEQYF | TGTGCCAGCAGCTTGCGAGTAGCGGGCTCCTACGAGCAGTACTTC
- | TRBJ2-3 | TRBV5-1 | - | CASSLNPGDTQYF | TGCGCCAGCAGCCTAAACCCGGGAGATACGCAGTATTTT
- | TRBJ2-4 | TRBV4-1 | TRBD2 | CASSQDHPGGLAGVEGIQYF | TGCGCCAGCAGCCAAGATCACCCCGGAGGACTAGCGGGAGTGGAGGGCATTCAGTACTTC
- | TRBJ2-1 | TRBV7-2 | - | CASSSMHNYNEQFF | TGTGCCAGCAGCTCCATGCACAACTACAATGAGCAGTTCTTC
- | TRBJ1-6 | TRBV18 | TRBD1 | CASSPITGQKTYSYNSPLHF | TGTGCCAGCTCACCAATCACGGGACAGAAGACTTACTCCTATAATTCACCCCTCCACTTT
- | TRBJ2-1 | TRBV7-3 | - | CASSRGAENEQFF | TGTGCCAGCAGCCGGGGGGCCGAAAATGAGCAGTTCTTC
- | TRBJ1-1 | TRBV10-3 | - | CAISESGDREAFF | TGTGCCATCAGTGAGTCAGGAGACAGGGAAGCTTTCTTT
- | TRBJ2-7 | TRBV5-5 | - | CASSLGGGYEQYF | TGTGCCAGCAGCTTGGGGGGAGGCTACGAGCAGTACTTC
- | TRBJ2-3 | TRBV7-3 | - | CASSEILTAEATDTQYF | TGTGCCAGCAGCGAAATTCTTACAGCGGAGGCCACAGATACGCAGTATTTT
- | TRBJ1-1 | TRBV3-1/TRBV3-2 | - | CASSHATGLPFPEAFF | TGTGCCAGCAGCCACGCTACAGGGTTACCGTTTCCTGAAGCTTTCTTT
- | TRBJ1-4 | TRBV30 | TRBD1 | CAWGTGGGKLFF | TGTGCCTGGGGGACAGGGGGCGGAAAACTGTTTTTT
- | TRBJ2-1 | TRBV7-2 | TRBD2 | CASSSGRGGSYNEQFF | TGTGCCAGCAGCTCAGGGCGGGGGGGCTCCTACAATGAGCAGTTCTTC
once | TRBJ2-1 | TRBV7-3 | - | CASSLTSSNEQFF | TGTGCCAGCAGCTTAACTAGCAGCAATGAGCAGTTCTTC
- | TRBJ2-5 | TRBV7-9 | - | CASSPRAPRVGTQYF | TGTGCCAGCAGCCCGCGAGCTCCCCGGGTCGGGACCCAGTACTTC
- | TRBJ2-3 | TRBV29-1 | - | CSVDGVVGTDTQYF | TGCAGCGTTGACGGGGTCGTCGGCACAGATACGCAGTATTTT
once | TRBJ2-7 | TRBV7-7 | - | CASSSGGVLLYEQYF | TGTGCTAGCAGCTCCGGTGGAGTATTACTCTACGAGCAGTACTTC
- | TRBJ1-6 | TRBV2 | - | CASSPGVYNSPLHF | TGTGCCAGCAGCCCGGGGGTATATAATTCACCCCTCCACTTT
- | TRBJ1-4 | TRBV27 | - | CASRLGPNEKLFF | TGTGCCAGCCGCCTAGGTCCCAATGAAAAACTGTTTTTT
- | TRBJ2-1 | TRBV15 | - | CATSRQLEDEQFF | TGTGCCACCAGCAGACAACTAGAAGACGAGCAGTTCTTC
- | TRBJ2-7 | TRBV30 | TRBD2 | CAWSPFQLAGGNRGSYEQYF | TGTGCCTGGAGTCCCTTCCAACTAGCGGGAGGGAATAGGGGAAGCTACGAGCAGTACTTC
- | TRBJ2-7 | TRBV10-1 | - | CASSESVLSYEQYF | TGCGCCAGCAGTGAGTCAGTGCTATCCTACGAGCAGTACTTC
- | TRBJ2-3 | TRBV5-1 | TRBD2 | CASHGLAGGSDTQYF | TGCGCCAGTCATGGACTAGCGGGAGGGTCAGATACGCAGTATTTT
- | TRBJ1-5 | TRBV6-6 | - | CASSSSVIVQPQHF | TGTGCCAGCAGCTCCAGTGTGATTGTTCAGCCCCAGCATTTT
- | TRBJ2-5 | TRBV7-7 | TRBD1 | CASSTRQGETQYF | TGTGCTAGCAGCACGCGACAGGGAGAGACCCAGTACTTC
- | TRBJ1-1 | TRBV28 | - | CASSFPGNTEAFF | TGTGCCAGCAGTTTCCCGGGTAACACTGAAGCTTTCTTT
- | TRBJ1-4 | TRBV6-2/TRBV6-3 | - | CASSYSKVSREKLFF | TGTGCCAGCAGTTACTCGAAAGTTTCGCGTGAAAAACTGTTTTTT
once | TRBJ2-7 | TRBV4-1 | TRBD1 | CASSQSPRATGSYEQYF | TGCGCCAGCAGCCAAAGCCCACGCGCGACAGGGAGCTACGAGCAGTACTTC
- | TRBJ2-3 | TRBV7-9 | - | CASSLRRGVTDTQYF | TGTGCCAGCAGCCTTCGCCGCGGGGTGACAGATACGCAGTATTTT
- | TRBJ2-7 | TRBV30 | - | CAWTRDWGHYEQYF | TGTGCCTGGACCCGGGACTGGGGTCATTACGAGCAGTACTTC
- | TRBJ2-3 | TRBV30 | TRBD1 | CAWSVGQAGEDTQYF | TGTGCCTGGAGTGTTGGACAGGCTGGGGAAGATACGCAGTATTTT
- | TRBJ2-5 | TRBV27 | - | CASSFVGREETQYF | TGTGCCAGCAGTTTCGTCGGCAGGGAAGAGACCCAGTACTTC
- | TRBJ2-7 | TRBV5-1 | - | CASSFEESEQYF | TGCGCCAGCAGCTTTGAGGAGTCCGAGCAGTACTTC